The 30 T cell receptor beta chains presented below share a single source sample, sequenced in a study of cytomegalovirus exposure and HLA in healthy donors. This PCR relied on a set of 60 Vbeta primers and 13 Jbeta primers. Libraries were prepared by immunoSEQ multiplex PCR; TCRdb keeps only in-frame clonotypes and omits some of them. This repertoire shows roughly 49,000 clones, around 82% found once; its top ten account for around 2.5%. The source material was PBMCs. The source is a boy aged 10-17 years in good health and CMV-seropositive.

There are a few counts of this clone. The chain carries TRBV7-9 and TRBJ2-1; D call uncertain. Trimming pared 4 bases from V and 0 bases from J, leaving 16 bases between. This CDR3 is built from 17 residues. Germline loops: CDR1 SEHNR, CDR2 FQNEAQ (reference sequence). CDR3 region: CASSSTNPSFSYNEQFF. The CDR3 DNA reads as TGTGCCAGCAGCTCCACTAATCCTTCATTCTCCTACAATGAGCAGTTCTTC.

CDR3 protein: CASSLGEGYGTGLYGYTF. CDR3 in DNA: TGTGCCAGCAGCTTAGGAGAGGGCTACGGGACAGGATTGTATGGCTACACCTTC. The chain links TRBV7-9 to TRBJ1-2; 8 bases are shared with TRBD1. Germline CDR1 is SEHNR and CDR2 is FQNEAQ (reference sequence). V was pared by 1 base and J by 5 bases, with 15 bases of the junction left unmatched. The CDR3 is 18 amino acids.

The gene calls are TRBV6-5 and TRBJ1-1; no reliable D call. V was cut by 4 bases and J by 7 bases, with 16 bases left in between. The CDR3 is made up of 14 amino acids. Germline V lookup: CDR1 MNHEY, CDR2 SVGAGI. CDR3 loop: CASSSYGRGSEAFF. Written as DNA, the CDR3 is TGTGCCAGCAGTTCCTATGGAAGAGGGAGTGAAGCTTTCTTT.

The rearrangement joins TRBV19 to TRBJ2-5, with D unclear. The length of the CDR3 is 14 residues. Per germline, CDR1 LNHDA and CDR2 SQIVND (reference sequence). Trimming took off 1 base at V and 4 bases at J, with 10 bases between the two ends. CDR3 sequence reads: CASSIVSSSETQYF. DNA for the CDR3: TGTGCCAGTAGTATAGTCAGTTCCTCAGAGACCCAGTACTTC.

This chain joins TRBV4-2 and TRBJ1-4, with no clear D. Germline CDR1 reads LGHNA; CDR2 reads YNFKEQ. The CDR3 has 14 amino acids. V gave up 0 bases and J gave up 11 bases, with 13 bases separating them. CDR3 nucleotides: TGTGCCAGCAGCCAAGAGAGCCCCTTTCTGAAACTGTTTTTT. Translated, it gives CASSQESPFLKLFF.

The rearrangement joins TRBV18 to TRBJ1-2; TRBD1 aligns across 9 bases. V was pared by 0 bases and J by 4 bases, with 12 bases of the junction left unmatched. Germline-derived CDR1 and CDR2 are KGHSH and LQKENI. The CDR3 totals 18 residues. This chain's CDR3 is CASSPPGQGFSPLYGYTF. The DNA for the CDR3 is TGTGCCAGCTCACCACCGGGACAGGGTTTTTCTCCCCTCTATGGCTACACCTTC.

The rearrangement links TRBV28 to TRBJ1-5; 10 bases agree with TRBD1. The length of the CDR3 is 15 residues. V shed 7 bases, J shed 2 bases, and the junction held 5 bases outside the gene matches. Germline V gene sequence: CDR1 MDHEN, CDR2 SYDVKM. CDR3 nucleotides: TGTGCCAGCACGCATGGGACAGGGGGCAATCAGCCCCAGCATTTT. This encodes CASTHGTGGNQPQHF.

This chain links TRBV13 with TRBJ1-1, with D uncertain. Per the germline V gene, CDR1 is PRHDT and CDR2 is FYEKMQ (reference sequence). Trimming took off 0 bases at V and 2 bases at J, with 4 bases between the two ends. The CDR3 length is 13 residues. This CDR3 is CASSLGPNTEAFF. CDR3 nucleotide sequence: TGTGCCAGCAGCTTAGGCCCTAACACTGAAGCTTTCTTT.

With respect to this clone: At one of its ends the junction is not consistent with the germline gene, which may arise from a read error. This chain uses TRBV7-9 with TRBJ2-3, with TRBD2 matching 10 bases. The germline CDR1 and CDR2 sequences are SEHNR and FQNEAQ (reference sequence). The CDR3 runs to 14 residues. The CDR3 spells CSSSLAGLADTQYF. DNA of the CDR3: TGTTCCAGCAGCTTAGCGGGACTAGCGGATACGCAGTATTTT.

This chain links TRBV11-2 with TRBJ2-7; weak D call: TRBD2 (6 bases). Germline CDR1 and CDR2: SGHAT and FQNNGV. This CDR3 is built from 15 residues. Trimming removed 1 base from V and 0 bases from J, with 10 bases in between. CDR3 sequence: CASSLGVSGSYEQYF. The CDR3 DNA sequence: TGTGCCAGCAGCTTAGGGGTTAGCGGCTCCTACGAGCAGTACTTC.

CDR3 nucleotides: TGCGCCAGCAGCCAAGATCTGAACAGGGTCCTTTATGGCTACACCTTC. Encoded protein: CASSQDLNRVLYGYTF. This chain connects TRBV4-1 to TRBJ1-2; TRBD1 is a possible D gene (6 bases). The CDR3 loop spans 16 amino acids. CDR1 is MGHRA, CDR2 YSYEKL, per germline. The V end was cut by 0 bases, the J end by 5 bases, with 16 bases between.

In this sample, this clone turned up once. The CDR3 sequence is CSVGLRFGGSEAFF. Written as DNA, the CDR3 is TGCAGCGTCGGTTTGAGGTTCGGTGGTTCTGAAGCTTTCTTT. The chain joins TRBV29-1 to TRBJ1-1; unclear D gene. The germline V gene encodes CDR1 SQVTM and CDR2 ANQGSEA. The CDR3 has 14 amino acids. V lost 6 bases and J lost 6, with 20 bases in between.

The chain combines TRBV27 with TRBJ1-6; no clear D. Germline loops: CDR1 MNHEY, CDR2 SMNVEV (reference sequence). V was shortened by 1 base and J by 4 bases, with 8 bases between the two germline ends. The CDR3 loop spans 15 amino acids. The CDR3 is CASSLLREYNSPLHF. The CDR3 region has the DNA TGTGCCAGCAGTTTATTAAGAGAATATAATTCACCCCTCCACTTT.

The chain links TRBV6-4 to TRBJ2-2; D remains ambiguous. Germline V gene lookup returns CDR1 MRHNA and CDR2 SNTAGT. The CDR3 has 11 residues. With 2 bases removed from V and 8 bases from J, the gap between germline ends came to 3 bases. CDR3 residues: CASSDQGELFF. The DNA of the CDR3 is TGTGCCAGCAGTGACCAAGGGGAGCTGTTTTTT.

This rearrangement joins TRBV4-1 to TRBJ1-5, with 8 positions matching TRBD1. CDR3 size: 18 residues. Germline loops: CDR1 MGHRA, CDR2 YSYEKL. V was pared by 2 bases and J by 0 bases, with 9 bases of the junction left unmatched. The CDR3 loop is CASSQTPGQEYSNQPQHF. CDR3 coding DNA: TGCGCCAGCAGCCAAACCCCGGGACAGGAATATAGCAATCAGCCCCAGCATTTT.

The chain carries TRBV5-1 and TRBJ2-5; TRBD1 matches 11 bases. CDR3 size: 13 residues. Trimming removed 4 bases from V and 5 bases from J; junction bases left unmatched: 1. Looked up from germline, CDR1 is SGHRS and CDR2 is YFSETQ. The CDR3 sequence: CASSGDRGETQYF. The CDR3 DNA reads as TGCGCCAGCAGCGGGGACAGGGGGGAGACCCAGTACTTC.

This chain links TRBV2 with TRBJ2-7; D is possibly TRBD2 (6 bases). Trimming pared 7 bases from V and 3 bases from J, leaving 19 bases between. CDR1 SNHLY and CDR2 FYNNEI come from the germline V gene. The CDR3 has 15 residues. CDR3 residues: CASNSPLLGLYEQYF. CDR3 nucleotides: TGTGCCAGCAATTCCCCCCTCTTGGGACTCTACGAGCAGTACTTC.

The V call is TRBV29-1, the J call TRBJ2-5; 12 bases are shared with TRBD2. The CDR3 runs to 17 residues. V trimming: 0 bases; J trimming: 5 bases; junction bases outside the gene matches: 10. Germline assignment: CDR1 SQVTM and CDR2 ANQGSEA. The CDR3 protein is CSVEDQFLAGGRETQYF. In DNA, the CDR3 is TGCAGCGTTGAAGATCAATTCCTAGCGGGGGGGCGGGAGACCCAGTACTTC.

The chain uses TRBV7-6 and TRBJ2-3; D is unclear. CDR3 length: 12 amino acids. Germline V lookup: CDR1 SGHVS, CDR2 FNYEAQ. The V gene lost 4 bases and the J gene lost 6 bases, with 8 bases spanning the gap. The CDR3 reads CASSSFGDTQYF. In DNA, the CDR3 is TGTGCCAGCAGCTCATTCGGGGATACGCAGTATTTT.

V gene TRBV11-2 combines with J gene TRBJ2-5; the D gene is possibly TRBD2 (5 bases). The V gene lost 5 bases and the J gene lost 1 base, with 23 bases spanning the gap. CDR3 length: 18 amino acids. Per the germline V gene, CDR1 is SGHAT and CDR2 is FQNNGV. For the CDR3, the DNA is TGTGCCAGCAGCCCTTTCCGCGGGCATATTCCGGGCCAAGAGACCCAGTACTTC. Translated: CASSPFRGHIPGQETQYF.

In nucleotides, the CDR3 is TGCGCCAGCAGCTTGGAGCCAGGTCCAGGGCCCCAGCATTTT. It encodes CASSLEPGPGPQHF. J is TRBJ1-5 and V is TRBV5-1; D gene uncertain. Germline CDR1 reads SGHRS; CDR2 reads YFSETQ. Trimming shortened V by 0 bases and J by 9 bases, and 13 bases separated the two germline ends. The CDR3 contains 14 residues.

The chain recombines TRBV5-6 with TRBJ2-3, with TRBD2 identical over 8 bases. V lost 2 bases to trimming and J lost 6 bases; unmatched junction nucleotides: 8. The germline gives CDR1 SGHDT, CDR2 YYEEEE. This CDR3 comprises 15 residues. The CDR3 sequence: CASSFSGGADDTQYF. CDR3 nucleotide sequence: TGTGCCAGCAGCTTCTCCGGGGGGGCCGACGATACGCAGTATTTT. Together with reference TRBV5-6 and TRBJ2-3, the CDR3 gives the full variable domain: DAGVTQSPTHLIKTRGQQVTLRCSPKSGHDTVSWYQQALGQGPQFIFQYYEEEERQRGNFPDRFSGHQFPNYSSELNVNALLLGDSALYLCASSFSGGADDTQYFGPGTRLTVL.

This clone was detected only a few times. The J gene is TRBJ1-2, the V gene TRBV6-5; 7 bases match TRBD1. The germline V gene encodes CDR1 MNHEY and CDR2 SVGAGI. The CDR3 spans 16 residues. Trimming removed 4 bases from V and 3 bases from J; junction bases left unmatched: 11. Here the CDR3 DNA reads TGTGCCAGCAGTTTCCGTCGGCGGGACAGTGACTATGGCTACACCTTC. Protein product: CASSFRRRDSDYGYTF.

CDR3 nucleotide sequence: TGTGCCAGCGGTCGGACAAAAGGAGAATTCGGGGGCTACACCTTC. It yields the protein CASGRTKGEFGGYTF. The J gene is TRBJ1-2, the V gene TRBV6-6, with D perhaps TRBD1 (5 bases). The germline CDR1 and CDR2 sequences are MNHNY and SVGAGI (reference sequence). The CDR3 is made up of 15 amino acids. V lost 8 bases and J 8 bases, leaving 24 bases between the germline ends.

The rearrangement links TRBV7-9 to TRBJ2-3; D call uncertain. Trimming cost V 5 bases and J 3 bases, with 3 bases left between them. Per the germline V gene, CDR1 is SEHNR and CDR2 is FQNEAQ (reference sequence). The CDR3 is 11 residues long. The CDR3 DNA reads TGTGCCAGCAGCCATACAGATACGCAGTATTTT. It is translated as CASSHTDTQYF.

DNA for the CDR3: TGCGCCAGCAGCGACTCGCTTGGGGGAGGTGGGGCCAACGTCCTGACTTTC. Translating gives CASSDSLGGGGANVLTF. V usage is TRBV5-1 and J usage is TRBJ2-6; TRBD2 might be the D (6 bases). The CDR3 totals 17 residues. CDR1 is SGHRS, CDR2 YFSETQ, per germline. V was pared by 4 bases and J by 3 bases, with 17 bases between.

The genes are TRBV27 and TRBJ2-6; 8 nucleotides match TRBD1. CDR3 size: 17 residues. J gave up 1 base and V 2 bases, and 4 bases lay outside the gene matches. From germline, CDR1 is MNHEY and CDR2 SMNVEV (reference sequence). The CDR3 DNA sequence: TGTGCCAGCAGTTTAGGACAGGGAAGGTCTGGGGCCAACGTCCTGACTTTC. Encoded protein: CASSLGQGRSGANVLTF.

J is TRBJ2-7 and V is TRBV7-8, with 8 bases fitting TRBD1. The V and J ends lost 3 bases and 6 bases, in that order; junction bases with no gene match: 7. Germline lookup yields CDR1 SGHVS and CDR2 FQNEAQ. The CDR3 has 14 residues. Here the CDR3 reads CASSFAGTGPEQYF. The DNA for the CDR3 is TGTGCCAGCAGCTTTGCCGGGACAGGCCCCGAGCAGTACTTC.

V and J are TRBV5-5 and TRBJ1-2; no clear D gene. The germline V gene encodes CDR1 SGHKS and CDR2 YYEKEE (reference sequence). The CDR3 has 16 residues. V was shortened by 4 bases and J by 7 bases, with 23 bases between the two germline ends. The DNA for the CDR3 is TGTGCCAGCAGCAACCCACTGCGGCCGCTGAGGGCTGGCTACACCTTC. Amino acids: CASSNPLRPLRAGYTF. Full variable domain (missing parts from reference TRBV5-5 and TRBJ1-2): DAGVTQSPTHLIKTRGQQVTLRCSPISGHKSVSWYQQVLGQGPQFIFQYYEKEERGRGNFPDRFSARQFPNYSSELNVNALLLGDSALYLCASSNPLRPLRAGYTFGSGTRLTVV.

CDR3: CASSQEVGRTDTQYF. As DNA, the CDR3 is TGCGCCAGCAGCCAAGAAGTGGGGCGGACAGATACGCAGTATTTT. The chain couples TRBV4-1 to TRBJ2-3, with D perhaps matching TRBD1 (5 bases). Germline CDR1 and CDR2: MGHRA and YSYEKL. The CDR3 is made up of 15 amino acids. The germline V and J ends were trimmed by 0 bases and 3 bases, with 10 bases remaining between them.